Sequencing of this TCR beta chain was carried out in a study of blood T cell repertoires in COVID-19. Study at large: The United States, Italy and Spain provided the acute and convalescent COVID-19 samples. From T cells, B-cell-depleted T cells, or PBMCs came the material, which was cDNA or gDNA.

V lost 5 bases to trimming and J lost 3 bases, with 4 bases between them. Per germline, CDR1 LGHDT and CDR2 YNNKEL (reference sequence). This CDR3 is 11 amino acids long. In the authors' methods: Amplification from reference gene primers served as the basis for estimated nucleated cell counts. Data came from immunoSEQ multiplex PCR; TCRdb stores just in-frame clones and leaves some out. That table supplies the V and J calls and clone size; D and trimming were determined from the DNA. The data contain about 130,000 clones, about four fifths of them singletons. This sequence joins TRBV3-1 (or the pseudogene TRBV3-2) and TRBJ2-5, with unresolved D. Specimen: peripheral blood. The clonotype originates from a man aged 35 to 55 with active or convalescent COVID-19. CDR3 coding DNA: TGTGCCAGCAGCTCCAAAGAGACCCAGTACTTC. It codes for CASSSKETQYF.